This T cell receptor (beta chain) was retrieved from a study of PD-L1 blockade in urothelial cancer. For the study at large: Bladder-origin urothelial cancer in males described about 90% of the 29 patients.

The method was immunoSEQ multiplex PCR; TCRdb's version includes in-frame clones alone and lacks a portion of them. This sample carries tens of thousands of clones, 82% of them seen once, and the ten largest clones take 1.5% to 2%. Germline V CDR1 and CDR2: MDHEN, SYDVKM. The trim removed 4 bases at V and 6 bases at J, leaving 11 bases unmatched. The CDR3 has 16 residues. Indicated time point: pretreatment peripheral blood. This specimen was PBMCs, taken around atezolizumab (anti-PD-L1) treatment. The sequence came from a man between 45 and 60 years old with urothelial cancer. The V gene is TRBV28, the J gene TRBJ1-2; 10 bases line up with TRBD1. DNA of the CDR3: TGTGCCAGCAGTTCCCCGAAACCCGGGACAGGGGATGGCTACACCTTC. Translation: CASSSPKPGTGDGYTF.